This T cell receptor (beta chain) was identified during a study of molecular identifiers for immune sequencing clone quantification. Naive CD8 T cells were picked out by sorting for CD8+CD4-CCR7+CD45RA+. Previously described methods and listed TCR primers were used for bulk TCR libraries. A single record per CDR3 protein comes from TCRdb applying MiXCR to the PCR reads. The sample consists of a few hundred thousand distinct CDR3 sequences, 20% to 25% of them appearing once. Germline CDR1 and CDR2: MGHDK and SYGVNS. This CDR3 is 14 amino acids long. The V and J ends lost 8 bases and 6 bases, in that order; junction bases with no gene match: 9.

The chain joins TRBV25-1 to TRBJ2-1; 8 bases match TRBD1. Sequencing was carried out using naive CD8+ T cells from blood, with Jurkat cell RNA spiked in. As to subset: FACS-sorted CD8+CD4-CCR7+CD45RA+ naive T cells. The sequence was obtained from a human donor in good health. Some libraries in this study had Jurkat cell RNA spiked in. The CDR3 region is CASGHQGAINEQFF. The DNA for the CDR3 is TGTGCCAGCGGCCATCAGGGGGCAATCAATGAGCAGTTCTTC.